This T cell receptor beta chain was sequenced for a study of breast tumors, draining lymph nodes, adjacent tissues. Via MiXCR, TCRdb re-called the multiplex PCR reads, giving one row per CDR3 protein. The sample yields 270,000 or so distinct CDR3 sequences, roughly 31% seen once. Trimming pared 0 bases from V and 3 bases from J, leaving 9 bases between. CDR1 is LNHNV, CDR2 YYDKDF, per germline (reference sequence). The CDR3 contains 14 residues. Breast cancer patients provided tissue from their axillary draining lymph nodes. This clonotype was detected many times. The TCR comes from a female donor with breast cancer. Some clones in this sample may be carry-over from other donors' samples. V is TRBV15 and J is TRBJ2-7; the D is unclear. The sample was axillary lymph node tissue. The CDR3 nucleotides are TGTGCCACCAGCAGAGAAGTGGGCCGCTACGAGCAGTACTTC. Translating it yields CATSREVGRYEQYF. The variable domain in full, with the rest retrieved from reference TRBV15 and TRBJ2-7, is DAMVIQNPRYQVTQFGKPVTLSCSQTLNHNVMYWYQQKSSQAPKLLFHYYDKDFNNEADTPDNFQSRRPNTSFCFLDIRSPGLGDTAMYLCATSREVGRYEQYFGPGTRLTVT.